The rows below give T cell receptor beta chains drawn from one sample of a study of cytomegalovirus exposure and HLA in healthy donors. Only in-frame clones appear in the TCRdb table, and some are missing; sequencing was by immunoSEQ multiplex PCR. The sample carries around 100,000 clones, 85% recorded once. The sequencing input was PBMCs. The receptors derive from a man between 18 and 29 years old in good health and CMV-seropositive. The CDR3 runs from the conserved cysteine through the conserved F or W. The D gene is left open where the match is weak. Size is stated for part of the rows, as once, few or many counts, or as a class when the clone is expanded.

J gene: TRBJ1-2; clone size: once; D gene: TRBD1; V gene: TRBV18; CDR3 protein: CASSREQGQSYGYTF; CDR3 DNA: TGTGCCAGCTCACGGGAACAGGGGCAGAGCTATGGCTACACCTTC
J gene: TRBJ1-5; clone size: .; D gene: .; V gene: TRBV7-9; CDR3 protein: CASSQQGSNQPQHF; CDR3 DNA: TGTGCCAGCAGCCAACAGGGTAGCAATCAGCCCCAGCATTTT
J gene: TRBJ2-3; clone size: once; D gene: .; V gene: TRBV28; CDR3 protein: CASLVSGRDTQYF; CDR3 DNA: TGTGCCAGTCTCGTGTCTGGGAGAGATACGCAGTATTTT
J gene: TRBJ2-7; clone size: .; D gene: TRBD1; V gene: TRBV28; CDR3 protein: CAISGTGGSYEQYF; CDR3 DNA: TGTGCCATCTCAGGGACAGGGGGCTCCTACGAGCAGTACTTC
J gene: TRBJ1-1; clone size: .; D gene: .; V gene: TRBV5-4; CDR3 protein: CASSLVPVNTEAFF; CDR3 DNA: TGTGCCAGCAGCTTAGTCCCGGTCAACACTGAAGCTTTCTTT
J gene: TRBJ2-1; clone size: .; D gene: TRBD2; V gene: TRBV2; CDR3 protein: CASRPGLAGVLYNEQFF; CDR3 DNA: TGTGCCAGCAGACCGGGACTAGCGGGAGTGCTCTACAATGAGCAGTTCTTC
J gene: TRBJ2-7; clone size: .; D gene: TRBD1; V gene: TRBV6-5; CDR3 protein: CASRTGDYEQYF; CDR3 DNA: TGTGCCAGCAGGACAGGGGACTACGAGCAGTACTTC
J gene: TRBJ2-1; clone size: .; D gene: .; V gene: TRBV19; CDR3 protein: CASSVAQGGLNEQFF; CDR3 DNA: TGTGCCAGTAGTGTTGCCCAAGGGGGTCTCAATGAGCAGTTCTTC
J gene: TRBJ1-1; clone size: .; D gene: .; V gene: TRBV28; CDR3 protein: CASSFRAALFGNTEAFF; CDR3 DNA: TGTGCCAGCAGTTTCAGGGCAGCCCTTTTTGGGAACACTGAAGCTTTCTTT
J gene: TRBJ1-1; clone size: .; D gene: TRBD1; V gene: TRBV27; CDR3 protein: CASSYRQGTEAFF; CDR3 DNA: TGTGCCAGCAGTTACCGACAGGGCACTGAAGCTTTCTTT
J gene: TRBJ2-1; clone size: .; D gene: .; V gene: TRBV19; CDR3 protein: CASGGFWPDYNEQFF; CDR3 DNA: TGTGCCAGTGGCGGTTTTTGGCCGGACTACAATGAGCAGTTCTTC